The 13 T cell receptor beta chains presented below share a single source sample, sequenced in a study of PD-1 blockade in mismatch repair-deficient tumors. The repertoire was sequenced with immunoSEQ multiplex PCR; TCRdb's copy has only in-frame clones and lacks some. Of around 110,000 clones in the sample, around three quarters were seen once. The specimen comprised peripheral blood, sampled about 60 weeks after starting pembrolizumab. All receptors derive from an adult with mismatch repair-deficient cancer.

This chain uses TRBV5-5 with TRBJ2-7; TRBD1 or TRBD2 may be the D gene (5 bases each). The CDR3 consists of 16 residues. The germline V gene has CDR1 SGHKS and CDR2 YYEKEE (reference sequence). V was cut by 5 bases and J by 0 bases, with 18 bases left in between. The CDR3, as DNA: TGTGCCAGCAGACGGGACCCAGGAGGCAGCTCCTACGAGCAGTACTTC. Amino acid sequence: CASRRDPGGSSYEQYF.

This clone came up a few times. This chain joins TRBV28 and TRBJ1-2, with 10 bases aligning to TRBD1. The CDR3 runs 14 residues. CDR1 and CDR2 from the germline V gene are MDHEN and SYDVKM. With V trimmed by 4 bases and J by 8 bases, 7 bases remained unmatched. Here the CDR3 reads CASSSAGQGSGYTF. The CDR3, as DNA: TGTGCCAGCAGTTCGGCGGGACAGGGGTCCGGCTACACCTTC.

The chain joins TRBV6-1 to TRBJ2-2; 7 nucleotides agree with TRBD1. Trimming removed 10 bases from V and 4 bases from J; junction bases left unmatched: 6. Germline CDR1 MNHNS, CDR2 SASEGT. The CDR3 is 13 amino acids. The CDR3 nucleotides are TGTGCCACCGACAGGGCGGGCACCGGGGAGCTGTTTTTT. This encodes CATDRAGTGELFF.

The chain carries TRBV7-2 and TRBJ1-5; D may be TRBD1 (5 bases). The V gene's germline CDR1 is SGHTA and CDR2 FQGNSA. The CDR3 is 14 residues long. Trimming pared 4 bases from V and 7 bases from J, leaving 14 bases between. CDR3 sequence (DNA): TGTGCCAGCAGCTCCGGGGACCGCGCCCAGCCCCAGCATTTT. Its protein product is CASSSGDRAQPQHF.

This clone has only a few counts. The genes are TRBV7-2 and TRBJ2-1; D is unclear. V shed 7 bases and J shed 0 bases, with 7 bases lying between them. Germline V gene lookup returns CDR1 SGHTA and CDR2 FQGNSA. The CDR3 has 13 amino acids. The CDR3 here is CASTPGSYNEQFF. DNA of the CDR3: TGTGCCAGCACCCCCGGCTCCTACAATGAGCAGTTCTTC.

In regard to this clone: Because the CDR3's place on the DNA is in doubt, the DNA is left out and the CDR3 is given as listed by TCRdb. The V gene is TRBV6-4, the J gene TRBJ2-3; the table assigns TRBD2, which was not confirmed against the DNA. Germline loops: CDR1 MRHNA, CDR2 SNTAGT. From its first to its last residue, the CDR3 has 15 amino acids. CDR3: CASSTSGAVTDTQYF.

The genes are TRBV5-1 and TRBJ2-7; TRBD1 matches at 8 bases. The CDR3 spans 14 residues. Trimming removed 2 bases from V and 3 bases from J; junction bases left unmatched: 4. The germline V gene encodes CDR1 SGHRS and CDR2 YFSETQ. The CDR3 nucleotides read TGCGCCAGCAGCTTCCGGGACAGGAGCTACGAGCAGTACTTC. Protein product: CASSFRDRSYEQYF.

The J gene is TRBJ2-6, the V gene TRBV11-3; D uncertain. Germline V CDR1 and CDR2: SGHNT, YENEEA. Trimming removed 1 base at V and 2 bases at J, with 12 bases between. The CDR3 covers 17 residues. The DNA for the CDR3 is TGTGCCAGCAGCTTAGTTAATGGGTGGACTGGGGCCAACGTCCTGACTTTC. It codes for CASSLVNGWTGANVLTF.

On this clone itself: The junction does not match germline at one end; this may be a read error. The chain combines TRBV7-2 with TRBJ2-7, with TRBD2 matching 9 bases. The CDR3 loop spans 14 amino acids. Germline CDR1 is SGHTA and CDR2 is FQGNSA. The CDR3 DNA follows: TGTGCCAGCAGCATAGCGGGAGTCTCCTACGAGCAGTACTTC. It yields the protein CASSIAGVSYEQYF.

In this sample, this clone turned up a few times. This chain connects TRBV6-1 to TRBJ1-5; D unresolved. This CDR3 contains 13 residues. The V end was cut by 5 bases, the J end by 5 bases, with 10 bases between. Germline CDR1 reads MNHNS; CDR2 reads SASEGT. CDR3 region: CASSSRSHQPQHF. For the CDR3, the DNA is TGTGCCAGCAGTAGCCGGAGCCATCAGCCCCAGCATTTT.

V and J are TRBV5-4 and TRBJ1-4; tentatively, D is TRBD1 (5 bases). CDR1 is SGHNT, CDR2 YYREEE, per germline (reference sequence). The CDR3 is 15 amino acids. V lost 4 bases and J 3 bases, leaving 13 bases between the germline ends. This CDR3 is CASSQKGRANEKLFF. Here the CDR3 DNA reads TGTGCCAGCAGCCAGAAGGGGCGGGCTAATGAAAAACTGTTTTTT.

The chain is built from TRBV7-9 and TRBJ1-1; unclear D gene. CDR1 and CDR2 (germline): SEHNR, FQNEAQ (reference sequence). There are 13 residues in the CDR3. V was pared by 5 bases and J by 3 bases, with 10 bases between. The CDR3 DNA sequence: TGTGCCAGCAGCGACGGGTGGGACACTGAAGCTTTCTTT. It encodes CASSDGWDTEAFF.

The gene calls are TRBV11-3 and TRBJ2-5; 7 bases are shared with TRBD2. The trim removed 2 bases at V and 3 bases at J, leaving 3 bases unmatched. This CDR3 region has 14 residues. The germline gives CDR1 SGHNT, CDR2 YENEEA. The CDR3 coding sequence is TGTGCCAGCAGCTTAAGTGGACTAGAAGAGACCCAGTACTTC. This gives the protein CASSLSGLEETQYF.